A selection of T cell receptor beta chains follows, all from one sample in a study of tumor-infiltrating lymphocytes in primary liver carcinoma. MiXCR was run by TCRdb on the multiplex PCR reads, yielding one entry per CDR3 protein. The sample records about 200,000 distinct CDR3 sequences, about 65% being singletons. Source material: peripheral blood. The receptors derive from a woman between 55 and 75 years old with primary liver carcinoma and hepatitis B virus infection. The CDR3 runs from the conserved cysteine through the conserved F or W. The D gene is left open where the match is weak. Clone size appears in some rows only: once, few, many, or a class for an expanded clone.

d_gene: -
abundance: -
j_gene: TRBJ2-3
v_gene: TRBV5-4
CDR3aa: CASSTDTDTQYF
CDR3nt: TGTGCCAGCAGCACCGACACAGATACGCAGTATTTT

d_gene: TRBD2
abundance: -
j_gene: TRBJ2-2
v_gene: TRBV11-3
CDR3aa: CASSRTPLAGIPGELFF
CDR3nt: TGTGCCAGCAGCCGCACTCCACTAGCGGGGATTCCCGGGGAGCTGTTTTTT

d_gene: TRBD1
abundance: -
j_gene: TRBJ1-1
v_gene: TRBV11-1
CDR3aa: CASSFQTGGVNTEAFF
CDR3nt: TGTGCCAGTAGCTTTCAGACAGGGGGCGTGAACACTGAAGCTTTCTTT

d_gene: -
abundance: -
j_gene: TRBJ1-1
v_gene: TRBV11-3
CDR3aa: CASSHGGINTEAFF
CDR3nt: TGTGCCAGCAGCCACGGAGGGATTAACACTGAAGCTTTCTTT

d_gene: -
abundance: -
j_gene: TRBJ2-3
v_gene: TRBV12-3/TRBV12-4
CDR3aa: CASSLREKETDTQYF
CDR3nt: TGTGCCAGCAGTTTACGGGAGAAGGAGACAGATACGCAGTATTTT

d_gene: TRBD2
abundance: -
j_gene: TRBJ2-2
v_gene: TRBV5-4
CDR3aa: CACSRLAGLNTGELFF
CDR3nt: TGTGCCTGCAGCCGACTAGCAGGACTTAACACCGGGGAGCTGTTTTTT

d_gene: -
abundance: -
j_gene: TRBJ2-3
v_gene: TRBV11-2
CDR3aa: CASSLDGRMTDTQYF
CDR3nt: TGTGCCAGTAGCTTAGATGGAAGAATGACAGATACGCAGTATTTT

d_gene: -
abundance: -
j_gene: TRBJ2-5
v_gene: TRBV6-1
CDR3aa: CASKRDSGQETQYF
CDR3nt: TGTGCCAGCAAGCGGGACAGTGGACAAGAGACCCAGTACTTC

d_gene: -
abundance: -
j_gene: TRBJ2-3
v_gene: TRBV11-2
CDR3aa: CASSLLVAESTDTRYF
CDR3nt: TGTGCCAGCAGCCTGCTTGTAGCAGAGTCCACAGATACGCGGTATTTT

d_gene: TRBD1
abundance: many
j_gene: TRBJ1-1
v_gene: TRBV10-3
CDR3aa: CAISESTGLDTEAFF
CDR3nt: TGTGCCATCAGTGAGTCGACAGGGTTGGACACTGAAGCTTTCTTT

d_gene: -
abundance: -
j_gene: TRBJ2-7
v_gene: TRBV7-8
CDR3aa: CTSKLDANFYEQYF
CDR3nt: TGTACCAGCAAACTGGACGCGAATTTCTACGAGCAGTACTTC

d_gene: -
abundance: -
j_gene: TRBJ2-6
v_gene: TRBV5-6
CDR3aa: CASSSPSGVNVLTF
CDR3nt: TGCGCCAGCAGCTCCCCCTCTGGGGTCAACGTCCTGACTTTC

d_gene: -
abundance: -
j_gene: TRBJ1-2
v_gene: TRBV29-1
CDR3aa: CIVEETANYGYTF
CDR3nt: TGTATCGTTGAAGAGACAGCTAACTATGGCTACACCTTC

d_gene: TRBD2
abundance: -
j_gene: TRBJ2-7
v_gene: TRBV12-3/TRBV12-4
CDR3aa: CASTEHGRPIHEQYF
CDR3nt: TGTGCCAGCACCGAACACGGGAGGCCCATCCACGAGCAGTATTTC

d_gene: -
abundance: many
j_gene: TRBJ1-2
v_gene: TRBV6-6
CDR3aa: CASSYSSGGEGYTF
CDR3nt: TGTGCCAGCAGTTACTCGAGTGGGGGGGAAGGCTACACCTTC

d_gene: -
abundance: few
j_gene: TRBJ2-7
v_gene: TRBV5-1
CDR3aa: CASSLEDSRDEQYF
CDR3nt: TGCGCCAGCAGCTTGGAAGACAGCCGGGACGAGCAGTACTTC

d_gene: -
abundance: -
j_gene: TRBJ2-2
v_gene: TRBV6-5
CDR3aa: CASRRGRGNTGELFF
CDR3nt: TGTGCCAGCAGAAGAGGCAGGGGTAACACCGGGGAGCTGTTTTTT

d_gene: -
abundance: -
j_gene: TRBJ2-1
v_gene: TRBV11-2
CDR3aa: CASSLVGLFSTYNEQFF
CDR3nt: TGTGCCAGCAGCTTAGTAGGGCTCTTCAGCACCTACAATGAGCAATTCTTC

d_gene: -
abundance: once
j_gene: TRBJ2-3
v_gene: TRBV28
CDR3aa: CVSSQPGSGTDTQYF
CDR3nt: TGTGTCAGCAGCCAGCCGGGAAGTGGTACAGATACGCAGTATTTT

d_gene: -
abundance: -
j_gene: TRBJ2-7
v_gene: TRBV7-9
CDR3aa: CASSLVSGGAYELYF
CDR3nt: TGTGCCAGCAGCCTTGTTAGCGGAGGAGCCTACGAGCTGTACTTC

d_gene: TRBD2
abundance: -
j_gene: TRBJ2-3
v_gene: TRBV12-3/TRBV12-4
CDR3aa: CASCFGGGDMQYF
CDR3nt: TGTGCCAGCTGTTTTGGGGGAGGGGATATGCAGTATTTT

d_gene: -
abundance: many
j_gene: TRBJ1-5
v_gene: TRBV29-1
CDR3aa: CSVGDRNQPQHF
CDR3nt: TGCAGCGTTGGGGATCGCAATCAGCCCCAGCATTTT

d_gene: TRBD1
abundance: few
j_gene: TRBJ2-7
v_gene: TRBV7-9
CDR3aa: CASSLGTGVHEQYF
CDR3nt: TGTGCCAGCAGCTTGGGGACAGGGGTACACGAGCAGTACTTC

d_gene: TRBD2
abundance: -
j_gene: TRBJ2-7
v_gene: TRBV6-5
CDR3aa: CASRLALAGYDQYF
CDR3nt: TGTGCCAGCAGATTAGCACTAGCGGGGTACGACCAGTACTTC

d_gene: TRBD1
abundance: -
j_gene: TRBJ1-5
v_gene: TRBV11-2
CDR3aa: CASGLGGNQPQRF
CDR3nt: TGTGCCAGCGGCTTAGGGGGCAATCAGCCCCAGCGTTTT

d_gene: -
abundance: many
j_gene: TRBJ1-5
v_gene: TRBV6-5
CDR3aa: CASRARREQPQHF
CDR3nt: TGTGCCAGCAGGGCCCGGAGGGAGCAGCCCCAGCATTTT

d_gene: -
abundance: -
j_gene: TRBJ2-1
v_gene: TRBV20-1
CDR3aa: CSARLWGARNEQFF
CDR3nt: TGCAGTGCTAGGTTATGGGGGGCGCGGAATGAGCAGTTCTTC

d_gene: TRBD1
abundance: -
j_gene: TRBJ2-7
v_gene: TRBV6-2/TRBV6-3
CDR3aa: CARSPEGAETNYEQYF
CDR3nt: TGTGCCAGGAGTCCTGAGGGGGCGGAAACGAACTACGAGCAGTACTTC

d_gene: -
abundance: many
j_gene: TRBJ2-5
v_gene: TRBV6-1
CDR3aa: CASSDPTRVYQETQYF
CDR3nt: TGTGCCAGCAGTGACCCGACTAGGGTTTACCAAGAGACCCAGTACTTC

d_gene: -
abundance: -
j_gene: TRBJ2-1
v_gene: TRBV11-2
CDR3aa: CASGLDQGTNYNEQFF
CDR3nt: TGTGCCAGCGGCTTAGATCAGGGGACCAACTACAATGAGCAGTTCTTC

d_gene: -
abundance: -
j_gene: TRBJ2-3
v_gene: TRBV30
CDR3aa: CAWSRGLDTQYF
CDR3nt: TGTGCCTGGAGTCGGGGTCTAGATACGCAGTATTTT

d_gene: -
abundance: -
j_gene: TRBJ2-5
v_gene: TRBV13
CDR3aa: CASNGPGALETQYF
CDR3nt: TGTGCCAGCAATGGTCCGGGGGCTCTAGAGACCCAGTACTTC

d_gene: TRBD1
abundance: many
j_gene: TRBJ2-1
v_gene: TRBV6-1
CDR3aa: CASRGQGRDEQFF
CDR3nt: TGTGCCAGCAGGGGACAGGGGCGGGATGAGCAGTTCTTC

d_gene: -
abundance: few
j_gene: TRBJ1-1
v_gene: TRBV11-2
CDR3aa: CASCLVSGKNTEAFF
CDR3nt: TGTGCCAGCTGCTTAGTATCGGGAAAGAACACTGAAGCTTTCTTT

d_gene: TRBD1
abundance: many
j_gene: TRBJ1-6
v_gene: TRBV12-3/TRBV12-4
CDR3aa: CASSFNSGGDSPLHF
CDR3nt: TGTGCCAGCAGTTTTAATTCAGGGGGCGATTCACCCCTCCACTTT

d_gene: TRBD2
abundance: -
j_gene: TRBJ2-6
v_gene: TRBV6-5
CDR3aa: CASSYNPSGSTGANVLTF
CDR3nt: TGTGCCAGCAGTTACAATCCTAGCGGGAGTACTGGGGCCAACGTCCTAACTTTC

d_gene: TRBD1
abundance: few
j_gene: TRBJ1-2
v_gene: TRBV28
CDR3aa: CASSTQPGQGNYGYTF
CDR3nt: TGTGCCAGCAGTACCCAACCGGGACAGGGGAACTATGGCTACACCTTC

d_gene: TRBD2
abundance: many
j_gene: TRBJ2-7
v_gene: TRBV7-9
CDR3aa: CASSLGGTSGSYEQYF
CDR3nt: TGTGCCAGCAGCTTAGGCGGGACTAGCGGGAGCTACGAGCAGTACTTC

d_gene: -
abundance: many
j_gene: TRBJ2-7
v_gene: TRBV6-2/TRBV6-3
CDR3aa: CASSPDTPGEQYF
CDR3nt: TGTGCCAGCAGTCCCGACACGCCGGGGGAGCAGTACTTC

d_gene: TRBD2
abundance: -
j_gene: TRBJ2-3
v_gene: TRBV11-3
CDR3aa: CASNFSGRRTDTQYF
CDR3nt: TGTGCCAGCAACTTTAGCGGGAGGCGGACAGATACGCAGTATTTT

d_gene: TRBD2
abundance: -
j_gene: TRBJ2-7
v_gene: TRBV11-2
CDR3aa: CAGSPPGLAGEGEQYF
CDR3nt: TGTGCCGGCAGCCCCCCGGGGCTAGCGGGAGAAGGGGAGCAATACTTC

d_gene: TRBD1
abundance: -
j_gene: TRBJ1-5
v_gene: TRBV11-2
CDR3aa: CASSLGTGKVKPQHF
CDR3nt: TGTGCCAGCAGTTTGGGGACAGGCAAAGTTAAGCCCCAGCATTTT

d_gene: -
abundance: -
j_gene: TRBJ2-5
v_gene: TRBV29-1
CDR3aa: CSVRLVGESQYF
CDR3nt: TGCAGCGTTAGACTAGTGGGAGAGAGCCAGTACTTC

d_gene: TRBD2
abundance: -
j_gene: TRBJ2-5
v_gene: TRBV4-2
CDR3aa: CASIQAASGRTGETQYF
CDR3nt: TGTGCCAGCATCCAAGCGGCTAGCGGGAGGACTGGTGAGACCCAGTACTTC

d_gene: -
abundance: many
j_gene: TRBJ2-7
v_gene: TRBV4-1
CDR3aa: CASSQDRGTGYEQYF
CDR3nt: TGCGCCAGCAGCCAGGACCGGGGGACTGGCTACGAGCAGTACTTC

d_gene: -
abundance: -
j_gene: TRBJ2-6
v_gene: TRBV12-3/TRBV12-4
CDR3aa: CASRQGRRSGANVLTF
CDR3nt: TGTGCCAGCAGGCAGGGACGGCGCTCTGGGGCCAACGTCCTGACTTTC

d_gene: -
abundance: -
j_gene: TRBJ1-2
v_gene: TRBV7-8
CDR3aa: CVSSLVSSLGYGYTF
CDR3nt: TGTGTCAGCAGCTTAGTTTCCAGCTTGGGCTATGGCTACACCTTC

d_gene: -
abundance: once
j_gene: TRBJ2-5
v_gene: TRBV6-1
CDR3aa: CVSGPIQETQYF
CDR3nt: TGTGTCAGCGGCCCAATACAAGAGACCCAGTACTTC

d_gene: -
abundance: -
j_gene: TRBJ2-7
v_gene: TRBV28
CDR3aa: CASSRRADEQYF
CDR3nt: TGTGCCAGCAGCCGCCGGGCGGACGAGCAGTACTTC

d_gene: -
abundance: -
j_gene: TRBJ2-1
v_gene: TRBV5-1
CDR3aa: CASSHEEGEWEQFF
CDR3nt: TGCGCCAGCAGCCACGAGGAGGGGGAGTGGGAGCAGTTCTTC

d_gene: -
abundance: -
j_gene: TRBJ2-7
v_gene: TRBV12-3/TRBV12-4
CDR3aa: CASSSTLLVGGSYEEYF
CDR3nt: TGTGCCAGTAGCTCGACCTTACTAGTTGGGGGATCCTACGAGGAGTACTTC

d_gene: -
abundance: -
j_gene: TRBJ2-2
v_gene: TRBV11-3
CDR3aa: CASNLGVGEPFF
CDR3nt: TGTGCCAGCAACTTGGGAGTGGGAGAGCCGTTTTTT

d_gene: TRBD1
abundance: -
j_gene: TRBJ1-1
v_gene: TRBV11-2
CDR3aa: CTSSSGTGNTEALF
CDR3nt: TGTACTAGCAGTTCCGGGACAGGGAACACTGAAGCTCTCTTT

d_gene: -
abundance: few
j_gene: TRBJ2-7
v_gene: TRBV28
CDR3aa: CASSPPTGTYEQYF
CDR3nt: TGTGCCAGCAGTCCCCCCACAGGAACCTACGAGCAGTACTTC

d_gene: TRBD1
abundance: -
j_gene: TRBJ1-4
v_gene: TRBV4-1
CDR3aa: CVSSQFVRGERTNEKLFF
CDR3nt: TGCGTCAGCAGCCAATTCGTCAGGGGGGAGCGAACTAATGAAAAACTGTTTTTT

d_gene: -
abundance: many
j_gene: TRBJ2-1
v_gene: TRBV7-8
CDR3aa: CASSLGLSEQFF
CDR3nt: TGTGCCAGCAGCTTAGGTCTTAGCGAGCAGTTCTTC

d_gene: -
abundance: few
j_gene: TRBJ2-1
v_gene: TRBV5-1
CDR3aa: CASRGGGAGTYNEQFF
CDR3nt: TGCGCCAGCAGGGGCGGTGGGGCGGGGACCTACAATGAGCAGTTCTTC

d_gene: -
abundance: -
j_gene: TRBJ1-5
v_gene: TRBV13
CDR3aa: CASSPWNRANQSQHF
CDR3nt: TGTGCCAGCAGCCCCTGGAACAGGGCAAATCAGTCCCAGCATTTT